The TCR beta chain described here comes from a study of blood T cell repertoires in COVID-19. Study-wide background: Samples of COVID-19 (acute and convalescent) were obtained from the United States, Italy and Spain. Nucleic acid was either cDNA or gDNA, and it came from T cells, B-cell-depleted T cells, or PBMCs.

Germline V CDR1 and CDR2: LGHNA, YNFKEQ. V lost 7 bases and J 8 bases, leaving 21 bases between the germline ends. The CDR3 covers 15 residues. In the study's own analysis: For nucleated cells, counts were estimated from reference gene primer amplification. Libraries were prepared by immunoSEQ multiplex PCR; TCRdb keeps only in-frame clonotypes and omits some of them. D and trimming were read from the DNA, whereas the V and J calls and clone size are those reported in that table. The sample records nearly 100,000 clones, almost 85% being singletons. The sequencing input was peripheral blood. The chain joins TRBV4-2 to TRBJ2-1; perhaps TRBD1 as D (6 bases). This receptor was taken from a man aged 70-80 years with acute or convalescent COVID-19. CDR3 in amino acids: CASNPLTGIRDEQFF. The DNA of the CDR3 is TGTGCCAGCAATCCCCTTACAGGGATCAGGGATGAGCAGTTCTTC.